The clone carrying this T cell receptor (beta chain) was seen repeatedly, ten times or more. Antigen specificity is unknown. The data originate from a study of CD8 T cells in ankylosing spondylitis. Findings and limits, study-wide: One TCR beta motif, made up of 7 or 8 highly homologous variants, appeared characteristic of ankylosing spondylitis blood.

Construction of TCR beta libraries was performed using quantitative 5'-RACE with molecular barcodes. TCRdb used MiXCR to reprocess the 5' RACE reads, holding one entry per CDR3 protein. Seen here are more than 500,000 distinct CDR3 sequences, less than 6% observed once, and the top ten hold roughly 3.3%. The length of the CDR3 is 11 residues. Germline loops: CDR1 SQVTM, CDR2 ANQGSEA. The V and J ends lost 6 bases and 3 bases respectively, with 9 bases between them. The sequence came from a male donor with ankylosing spondylitis. The chain carries TRBV29-1 and TRBJ2-7; tentatively, D is TRBD1 (6 bases). The specimen sequenced was blood, either unsorted or a sorted T cell fraction (not recorded which). CDR3 DNA sequence: TGCAGCGTAGGGGGATTCTACGAGCAGTACTTC. The encoded protein is CSVGGFYEQYF.